The clone carrying this T cell receptor (beta chain) has a handful of counts. TCRdb processed the RT-PCR reads anew with MiXCR; each CDR3 protein has one entry. The sample records about 680,000 distinct CDR3 sequences, 14% being singletons. This CDR3 is built from 16 residues. V shed 1 base and J 7 bases; nucleotides not matched to a gene: 7. The germline V gene has CDR1 SGHRS and CDR2 YFSETQ. This sequence was found in a female donor in good health, serving as a healthy control. This chain connects TRBV5-1 to TRBJ2-6; TRBD1 aligns across 8 bases. The specimen was memory CD4+ T cells from blood. The CDR3 region has the DNA TGCGCCAGCAGCTTGTTGACAGGGGCCGGTGCCAACGTCCTGACTTTC. Its protein is CASSLLTGAGANVLTF.